Listed here are 16 T cell receptor beta chains from one sample, sequenced in a study of radiotherapy plus CTLA-4 blockade in lung cancer. Sequenced by immunoSEQ multiplex PCR; TCRdb stores in-frame clones only, minus some. Among over 60,000 clones listed, around 87% were seen once. The material was peripheral blood, obtained from a patient treated with radiotherapy plus ipilimumab. The source of these receptors is a human donor with non-small cell lung cancer that progressed on radiotherapy plus ipilimumab.

This sequence joins TRBV30 and TRBJ1-1; no clear D. V was pared by 0 bases and J by 4 bases, with 12 bases between. CDR3 size: 14 residues. Germline-derived CDR1 and CDR2 are GTSNPN and SVGIG (reference sequence). CDR3 coding DNA: TGTGCCTGGAGTGTAGACTCACTGGGCACTGAAGCTTTCTTT. This gives the protein CAWSVDSLGTEAFF.

This clone was picked up one time. The chain joins TRBV5-1 to TRBJ2-4, with a tentative D call TRBD2 (6 bases). The CDR3 length is 14 residues. Between the trimmed V and J ends, which lost 4 bases and 1 base, there was a span of 9 bases. Germline loops: CDR1 SGHRS, CDR2 YFSETQ. The CDR3 DNA sequence: TGCGCCAGCAGCCCGGGGGACGCCAAAAACATTCAGTACTTC. Translating gives CASSPGDAKNIQYF.

This clone showed up just once. J is TRBJ2-6 and V is TRBV9, with a possible D match to TRBD2 (5 bases). This CDR3 is 18 amino acids long. Germline CDR1 and CDR2: SGDLS and YYNGEE. The V end lost 4 bases, the J end lost 5 bases, and 22 bases lay between the germline ends. The CDR3 is CASSLSPEGSDWANVLTF. The DNA of the CDR3 is TGTGCCAGCAGCTTATCTCCTGAGGGTTCGGACTGGGCCAACGTCCTGACTTTC.

The chain links TRBV10-2 to TRBJ2-5; maybe TRBD1 (5 bases). This CDR3 contains 16 residues. The V end was cut by 1 base, the J end by 1 base, with 13 bases between. The germline CDR1 and CDR2 sequences are WSHSY and SAAADI. As DNA, the CDR3 is TGCGCCAGCAGTGAGTTTTTACAGGAGCTCCAAGAGACCCAGTACTTC. It encodes CASSEFLQELQETQYF.

This chain uses TRBV5-1 with TRBJ2-7, with D perhaps TRBD1 or TRBD2 (5 bases each). The CDR3 length is 15 residues. Between the trimmed V and J ends, which lost 4 bases and 0 bases, there was a span of 14 bases. CDR1 and CDR2 (germline): SGHRS, YFSETQ. The CDR3 is CASSNRDGLSYEQYF. CDR3 bases: TGCGCCAGCAGCAACCGGGACGGCCTCTCCTACGAGCAGTACTTC.

The chain has TRBV4-1 and TRBJ2-1; TRBD2 might be the D (6 bases). The germline gives CDR1 MGHRA, CDR2 YSYEKL. Trimming pared 1 base from V and 7 bases from J, leaving 17 bases between. The CDR3 has 16 amino acids. The CDR3 DNA is TGCGCCAGCAGCCAAGGAACGGGAGCGAGTAGTAATGAGCAGTTCTTC. Translating it yields CASSQGTGASSNEQFF.

The chain is built from TRBV5-6 and TRBJ2-3; D is unclear. The CDR3 is 11 amino acids. Trimming took 2 bases from V and 5 from J, leaving 3 bases between them. Germline values: CDR1 SGHDT, CDR2 YYEEEE. CDR3 coding DNA: TGTGCCAGCAGCTTAAAAGATACGCAGTATTTT. Protein: CASSLKDTQYF.

In its sample, this clone was seen once. V usage is TRBV5-1 and J usage is TRBJ1-3; D unclear. V shed 5 bases and J shed 4 bases, with 16 bases lying between them. The CDR3 contains 15 residues. Germline V CDR1 and CDR2: SGHRS, YFSETQ. CDR3 DNA sequence: TGCGCCAGCAGAACCGACGGGTCCGGGGGAAACACCATATATTTT. It specifies CASRTDGSGGNTIYF.

The table lists this clone with a few counts. The likely explanation is a read error, given a far larger clone one base away. The CDR3 end shows no conserved phenylalanine or tryptophan, and so a read error is likely. No DNA is shown, since the ends of the CDR3 on it are uncertain; the CDR3 is the one TCRdb lists. V gene TRBV28 combines with J gene TRBJ2-3; the table's TRBD2 call for D was not verified on the DNA. Germline-derived CDR1 and CDR2 are MDHEN and SYDVKM. 16 amino acids form the CDR3, both terminal residues included. CDR3 in amino acids: CASSLTVAGAYNEQFS.

The V call is TRBV15, the J call TRBJ2-2, with D hard to call. The CDR3 is 13 residues long. Deletions cut 2 bases from V and 4 bases from J, with 5 bases between. Germline V gene sequence: CDR1 LNHNV, CDR2 YYDKDF (reference sequence). DNA for the CDR3: TGTGCCACCAGCAGAACCTTCACCGGGGAGCTGTTTTTT. Its protein product is CATSRTFTGELFF.

This chain uses TRBV27 with TRBJ2-1, with D perhaps TRBD2 (5 bases). The CDR3 consists of 13 residues. V was trimmed by 7 bases and J by 4 bases, leaving 11 bases between them. Germline CDR1 reads MNHEY; CDR2 reads SMNVEV (reference sequence). The CDR3 DNA follows: TGTGCCAGCACAGCTAGCCCATACAATGAGCAGTTCTTC. Its translation is CASTASPYNEQFF.

The table lists this clone with a few counts. The chain joins TRBV27 to TRBJ2-1; TRBD2 agrees at 9 bases. Germline lookup yields CDR1 MNHEY and CDR2 SMNVEV (reference sequence). The V and J ends lost 3 bases and 5 bases, in that order; junction bases with no gene match: 2. The CDR3 is 14 amino acids. CDR3 coding DNA: TGTGCCAGCAGTTTGGGACTAGCCAACAATGAGCAGTTCTTC. It codes for CASSLGLANNEQFF.

In this sample, this clone turned up once. V gene TRBV5-6 combines with J gene TRBJ1-5, with 7 positions matching TRBD1. Germline values: CDR1 SGHDT, CDR2 YYEEEE. V gave up 4 bases and J gave up 6 bases; unmatched junction bases: 7. The CDR3 totals 14 residues. CDR3 coding DNA: TGTGCCAGCAGCCTACAGGGGAGGGTTCAGCCCCAGCATTTT. Translating it yields CASSLQGRVQPQHF.

The gene calls are TRBV7-8 and TRBJ2-7, with unresolved D. The germline V gene encodes CDR1 SGHVS and CDR2 FQNEAQ. The CDR3 consists of 14 residues. V was shortened by 5 bases and J by 3 bases, with 14 bases between the two germline ends. The chain's CDR3 is CASSARGRFYEQYV. The CDR3 DNA is TGTGCCAGCAGCGCCCGTGGACGGTTCTACGAGCAGTACGTC.

This chain links TRBV2 with TRBJ2-5, with TRBD1 matching over 9 bases. The better agreement between TRBJ2-7 and the DNA end casts doubt on the J call. This CDR3 spans 16 amino acids. Germline V gene data show CDR1 as SNHLY and CDR2 as FYNNEI. CDR3: CASSGPLQGALSEQYF. The CDR3 nucleotides read TGTGCCAGCAGTGGTCCCTTACAGGGGGCTCTGTCCGAGCAGTACTTC.

This clone appeared a single time. The rearrangement joins TRBV2 to TRBJ2-5, with TRBD2 identical over 7 bases. The CDR3 runs to 15 residues. The germline gives CDR1 SNHLY, CDR2 FYNNEI. Unmatched junction bases numbered 6, after V lost 3 bases and J lost 2 bases. The DNA for the CDR3 is TGTGCCAGCAGTGACGAACTAGCGAGGCAAGAGACCCAGTACTTC. This sequence encodes CASSDELARQETQYF.